This T cell receptor beta chain was retrieved from a study of T cells in tuberculosis. TCR-alpha and TCR-beta chains were sequenced unpaired. Sequenced by immunoSEQ multiplex PCR; TCRdb stores in-frame clones only, minus some. The table lists about 54,000 clones, roughly 86% of them singletons. This CDR3 spans 12 amino acids. CDR1 and CDR2 from the germline V gene are MDHEN and SYDVKM. The germline V and J ends were trimmed by 4 bases and 7 bases, with 5 bases remaining between them. Sorting used thawed, overnight-rested PBMC stained with anti-CD3, a viability dye and GMM-loaded CD1B tetramer. C32 glucose monomycolate from Rhodococcus equi was loaded onto the CD1B tetramers.

Sequencing used CD1b-GMM tetramer-negative cells sorted from PBMCs. The sequence was obtained from an adult woman with latent tuberculosis. This chain uses TRBV28 with TRBJ1-6; D not resolved. The CDR3 reads CASSSRNSPLHF. The DNA of the CDR3 is TGTGCCAGCAGTTCGAGAAATTCACCCCTCCACTTT.